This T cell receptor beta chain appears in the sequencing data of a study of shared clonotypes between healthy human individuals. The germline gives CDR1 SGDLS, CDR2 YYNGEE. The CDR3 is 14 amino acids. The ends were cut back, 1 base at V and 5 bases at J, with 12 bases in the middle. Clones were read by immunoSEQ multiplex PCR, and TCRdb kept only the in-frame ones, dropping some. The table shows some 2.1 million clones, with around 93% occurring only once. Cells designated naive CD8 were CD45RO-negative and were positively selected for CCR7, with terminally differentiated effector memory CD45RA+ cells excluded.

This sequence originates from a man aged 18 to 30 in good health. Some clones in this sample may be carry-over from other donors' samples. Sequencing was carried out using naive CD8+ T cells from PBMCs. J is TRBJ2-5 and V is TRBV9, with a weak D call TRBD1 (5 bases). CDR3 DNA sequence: TGTGCCAGCAGCGTATGGGGCGATTCGGAGACCCAGTACTTC. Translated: CASSVWGDSETQYF.